The source of this T cell receptor beta chain is a study of blood T cell repertoires in COVID-19. Unmatched junction bases numbered 7, after V lost 6 bases and J lost 8 bases. Germline CDR1 is LNHDA and CDR2 is SQIVND (reference sequence). The CDR3 is 15 residues long. TCRdb's table, derived via immunoSEQ multiplex PCR, lists solely in-frame clones and lacks some. The sample gives more than 110,000 clones, 75% to 90% of which show up once; around 3% is in the top ten. The chain joins TRBV19 to TRBJ2-1; 13 nucleotides line up with TRBD2. This TCR derives from a man aged 55 to 70 with active or convalescent COVID-19. Material for sequencing was peripheral blood. CDR3 loop: CASSETSGRVDEQFF. CDR3 sequence (DNA): TGTGCCAGTAGCGAAACTAGCGGGAGGGTCGATGAGCAGTTCTTC.